The rows below give T cell receptor beta chains drawn from one sample of a study of early T cells in non-severe SARS-CoV-2 infection. TCRdb independently ran MiXCR on the 5' RACE reads; one entry per CDR3 protein. The sample contains about 70,000 distinct CDR3 sequences, more than 14% of which appear only once. The starting material was whole blood, obtained at baseline. Every receptor here comes from an adult who was a healthcare worker with PCR-confirmed SARS-CoV-2 infection or an uninfected control (not recorded which). CDR3s include the opening cysteine and the closing phenylalanine or tryptophan. Each record gives: J gene, V gene, CDR3 protein.

>TRBJ2-2|TRBV12-5
CASGHRLAGVGTGELFF
>TRBJ2-5|TRBV7-9
CASSLGRGRETQYF
>TRBJ2-7|TRBV2
CASSPRGFSYEQYF
>TRBJ2-1|TRBV24-1
CATSDPNVRLAGGISYNEQFF
>TRBJ1-5|TRBV14
CASSQGGPQHF
>TRBJ2-1|TRBV7-6
CASSLGGRNEQFF
>TRBJ1-5|TRBV2
CASSEAVDNQPQHF
>TRBJ2-1|TRBV29-1
CSAYPGQGRNEQFF
>TRBJ2-3|TRBV11-2
CASGPSGSTDTQYF
>TRBJ2-3|TRBV12-3/TRBV12-4
CASSFDRSTDTQYF
>TRBJ1-1|TRBV3-1
CASSQGGVLNTEAFF
>TRBJ1-4|TRBV4-1
CHQFGEKLFF